These 25 T cell receptor beta chains originate from one sample sequenced in a study of preoperative IRX-2 immunotherapy in early breast cancer. Using immunoSEQ multiplex PCR, the repertoire was profiled, and TCRdb retains in-frame clones only, with some absent. Among tens of thousands of clones listed, 90% were seen once. Described treatment: preoperative locoregional IRX-2 cytokine immunotherapy. The specimen was obtained from a patient treated with IRX-2 immunotherapy. All receptors derive from a human donor with breast cancer.

This clone was detected only a few times. This chain links TRBV4-1 with TRBJ1-1; D gene unclear. CDR1 is MGHRA and CDR2 is YSYEKL in the germline V gene. The CDR3 is 12 residues long. Trimming removed 3 bases from V and 10 bases from J, with 12 bases in between. The CDR3 region is CASSQVGVGAFF. CDR3 nucleotides: TGCGCCAGCAGCCAGGTGGGAGTCGGAGCTTTCTTT.

This clone was observed a single time. The chain is built from TRBV30 and TRBJ2-3, with D unclear. Germline V gives CDR1 GTSNPN, CDR2 SVGIG (reference sequence). Trimming shortened V by 2 bases and J by 4 bases, and 4 bases separated the two germline ends. The CDR3 totals 11 residues. DNA for the CDR3: TGTGCCTGGAGTTTTCCAGATACGCAGTATTTT. This sequence encodes CAWSFPDTQYF.

The J gene is TRBJ1-3, the V gene TRBV2; D may be TRBD1 (5 bases). Germline CDR1 reads SNHLY; CDR2 reads FYNNEI. The CDR3 runs 18 residues. The ends were cut back, 2 bases at V and 2 bases at J, with 19 bases in the middle. CDR3 loop: CASSETPVGQVPGNTIYF. The CDR3 DNA reads as TGTGCCAGCAGTGAAACCCCGGTGGGGCAAGTGCCTGGAAACACCATATATTTT.

In its sample, this clone is medium-sized. The chain links TRBV2 to TRBJ1-2; the match to TRBD1 covers 10 bases. CDR1 and CDR2 (germline): SNHLY, FYNNEI. Losses at the gene ends were 3 bases for V and 14 bases for J; bases not matched to a gene: 12. The CDR3 covers 14 residues. The CDR3: CASSDRGQGMELTF. CDR3 nucleotides: TGTGCCAGCAGTGATCGGGGACAGGGGATGGAGCTGACCTTC.

This clone is labeled large (0.1 to 1%). The J gene is TRBJ2-7, the V gene TRBV6-1; TRBD2 aligns across 9 bases. The length of the CDR3 is 13 residues. V was pared by 8 bases and J by 2 bases, with 4 bases of the junction left unmatched. CDR1 MNHNS and CDR2 SASEGT come from the germline V gene. The CDR3 spells CASSGTSPYEQYF. The CDR3 DNA reads TGTGCCAGCTCCGGGACTAGCCCCTACGAGCAGTACTTC.

The chain combines TRBV5-1 with TRBJ2-3; 10 nucleotides align to TRBD2. CDR3 length: 18 residues. Germline CDR1 and CDR2: SGHRS and YFSETQ. The V and J ends lost 0 bases and 3 bases, in that order; junction bases with no gene match: 10. The CDR3 region has the DNA TGCGCCAGCAGCTTGGCAGCGGGGGGGACCAGGTCAACAGATACGCAGTATTTT. Translating it yields CASSLAAGGTRSTDTQYF.

This sequence joins TRBV2 and TRBJ2-1, with 7 positions matching TRBD1. This CDR3 spans 15 amino acids. J gave up 2 bases and V 4 bases, and 5 bases lay outside the gene matches. Germline assignment: CDR1 SNHLY and CDR2 FYNNEI. The CDR3 loop reads CASSAGTAPYNEQFF. As DNA, the CDR3 is TGTGCCAGCAGTGCCGGGACAGCACCCTACAATGAGCAGTTCTTC.

V usage is TRBV6-5 and J usage is TRBJ2-1; D is unclear. Trimming left V 6 bases short and J 6 bases short, with 18 bases between. Germline V CDR1 and CDR2: MNHEY, SVGAGI. The CDR3 has 15 amino acids. CDR3 DNA sequence: TGTGCCAGCAGGTCATGGACCCGGGTAGGCAATGAGCAGTTCTTC. This sequence encodes CASRSWTRVGNEQFF.

The CDR3 here is CASSLGVSYNSPLHF. CDR3 nucleotides: TGCGCCAGCAGCTTGGGAGTATCCTATAATTCACCCCTCCACTTT. V gene TRBV5-1 combines with J gene TRBJ1-6; D is ambiguous. The CDR3 contains 15 residues. The germline gives CDR1 SGHRS, CDR2 YFSETQ. V was trimmed by 0 bases and J by 1 base, leaving 5 bases between them.

This clone was recorded once. The chain carries TRBV14 and TRBJ2-2; 7 bases align to TRBD2. The CDR3 covers 13 residues. Looked up from germline, CDR1 is SGHDN and CDR2 is FVKESK. Unmatched junction bases numbered 3, after V lost 4 bases and J lost 7 bases. CDR3 in amino acids: CASSPRTSGELFF. The CDR3 DNA reads as TGTGCCAGCAGCCCCCGGACTAGCGGGGAGCTGTTTTTT.

V usage is TRBV2 and J usage is TRBJ2-5, with a possible D match to TRBD1 (6 bases). Germline V gene data show CDR1 as SNHLY and CDR2 as FYNNEI. The CDR3 has 13 amino acids. V was pared by 8 bases and J by 3 bases, with 13 bases between. The CDR3 nucleotides are TGTGCCAGCCGGGGACACCAAAAAGAGACCCAGTACTTC. Translation gives CASRGHQKETQYF.

The rearrangement joins TRBV18 to TRBJ1-3; no firm D call. The CDR3 runs to 14 residues. Trimming cost V 2 bases and J 1 base, with 6 bases left between them. Germline V gene data show CDR1 as KGHSH and CDR2 as LQKENI. The CDR3 DNA reads TGTGCCAGCTCACCAGCGGGATCTGGAAACACCATATATTTT. This encodes CASSPAGSGNTIYF.

CDR3 loop: CASTHRPFSYEQYF. The CDR3 DNA follows: TGTGCCAGCACCCACCGGCCCTTTTCCTACGAGCAGTACTTC. The V and J genes are TRBV5-6 and TRBJ2-7; D not resolved. CDR3 size: 14 residues. V was shortened by 6 bases and J by 1 base, with 14 bases between the two germline ends. CDR1 is SGHDT and CDR2 is YYEEEE in the germline V gene.

This chain connects TRBV11-2 to TRBJ2-7, with D uncertain. In germline, CDR1 is SGHAT, CDR2 FQNNGV. The CDR3 length is 15 residues. The germline V and J ends were trimmed by 0 bases and 0 bases, with 9 bases remaining between them. CDR3 nucleotides: TGTGCCAGCAGCTTAGACTCGGACGGCTCCTACGAGCAGTACTTC. Encoded protein: CASSLDSDGSYEQYF.

This chain connects TRBV2 to TRBJ2-5, with 9 bases identical to TRBD2. J was trimmed by 8 bases and V by 6 bases; bases with no gene match: 4. The CDR3 is made up of 12 amino acids. Germline V lookup: CDR1 SNHLY, CDR2 FYNNEI. The DNA of the CDR3 is TGTGCCAGCAGCGATAGCGGGGGCACCCAGTACTTC. This gives the protein CASSDSGGTQYF.

The chain joins TRBV10-1 to TRBJ2-5, with 12 bases aligning to TRBD2. Per the germline V gene, CDR1 is WNHNN and CDR2 is SYGVQD (reference sequence). The J segment lost 1 base and the V segment lost 2 bases, leaving 2 bases of the junction unmatched. The CDR3 loop spans 16 amino acids. The CDR3 nucleotides are TGCGCCAGCAGTGAGGGACTAGCGGGGTCCCAAGAGACCCAGTACTTC. Protein sequence: CASSEGLAGSQETQYF.

The chain recombines TRBV30 with TRBJ1-5, with a tentative D call TRBD1 (6 bases). The CDR3 extends over 12 amino acids. Trimming stripped 4 bases from V and 6 bases from J, with 10 bases between. The germline V gene encodes CDR1 GTSNPN and CDR2 SVGIG (reference sequence). CDR3 in amino acids: CAWKQGGQPQHF. DNA of the CDR3: TGTGCCTGGAAACAGGGCGGTCAGCCCCAGCATTTT. Together with reference TRBV30 and TRBJ1-5, the CDR3 gives the full variable domain: SQTIHQWPATLVQPVGSPLSLECTVEGTSNPNLYWYRQAAGRGLQLLFYSVGIGQISSEVPQNLSASRPQDRQFILSSKKLLLSDSGFYLCAWKQGGQPQHFGDGTRLSIL.

The rearrangement uses TRBV5-5 and TRBJ2-3; no clear D. The V end lost 2 bases, the J end lost 0 bases, and 7 bases lay between the germline ends. CDR1 is SGHKS, CDR2 YYEKEE, per germline (reference sequence). The length of the CDR3 is 14 residues. The CDR3 spells CASSFAASTDTQYF. DNA of the CDR3: TGTGCCAGCAGCTTCGCGGCTAGCACAGATACGCAGTATTTT.

The genes are TRBV18 and TRBJ2-7; D gene unclear. Germline lookup yields CDR1 KGHSH and CDR2 LQKENI. The CDR3 sequence is 13 residues long. Trimming left V 3 bases short and J 2 bases short, with 8 bases between. CDR3 protein: CASSPSPTYEQYF. Here the CDR3 DNA reads TGTGCCAGCTCACCTTCGCCCACCTACGAGCAGTACTTC. Full variable domain (outside the CDR3, taken from reference TRBV18 and TRBJ2-7): NAGVMQNPRHLVRRRGQEARLRCSPMKGHSHVYWYRQLPEEGLKFMVYLQKENIIDESGMPKERFSAEFPKEGPSILRIQQVVRGDSAAYFCASSPSPTYEQYFGPGTRLTVT.

The genes are TRBV2 and TRBJ1-2; 9 positions agree with TRBD1. The trim removed 6 bases at V and 6 bases at J, leaving 5 bases unmatched. The CDR3 totals 13 residues. The germline gives CDR1 SNHLY, CDR2 FYNNEI. CDR3: CASRQGAEDGYTF. The CDR3 nucleotides are TGTGCCAGCAGACAGGGGGCGGAAGATGGCTACACCTTC.

This chain connects TRBV28 to TRBJ1-2; 11 positions match TRBD1. Germline lookup yields CDR1 MDHEN and CDR2 SYDVKM. Losses at the gene ends were 8 bases for V and 4 bases for J; bases not matched to a gene: 6. There are 14 residues in the CDR3. DNA of the CDR3: TGTGCCAGCTCGGGGGACAGGGGGTTCTATGGCTACACCTTC. Its translation: CASSGDRGFYGYTF.

The gene calls are TRBV7-2 and TRBJ1-2, with D tentatively TRBD1 (5 bases). This CDR3 comprises 13 residues. Trimming removed 5 bases at V and 9 bases at J, with 16 bases between. Germline V gives CDR1 SGHTA, CDR2 FQGNSA. CDR3 in DNA: TGTGCCAGCAGCCCCGAGGGAGGACACAGCTACACCTTC. Protein: CASSPEGGHSYTF.

This chain connects TRBV5-5 to TRBJ1-2, with no clear D. Trimming stripped 0 bases from V and 9 bases from J, with 12 bases between. The CDR3 covers 13 residues. Germline CDR1 and CDR2: SGHKS and YYEKEE (reference sequence). CDR3 in DNA: TGTGCCAGCAGCTTGGGAATTACAGAGAGCTACACCTTC. It codes for CASSLGITESYTF.

The chain combines TRBV11-2 with TRBJ2-3; D remains unclear. The germline V gene encodes CDR1 SGHAT and CDR2 FQNNGV. V was trimmed by 5 bases and J by 7 bases, leaving 16 bases between them. This CDR3 region has 14 residues. The DNA for the CDR3 is TGTGCCAGCAGCCCAAATCCCCTAGGGAATACGCAGTATTTT. This sequence encodes CASSPNPLGNTQYF.

This clone was observed a single time. This chain uses TRBV10-3 with TRBJ1-4; TRBD1 is a possible D gene (6 bases). There are 14 residues in the CDR3. The V gene's germline CDR1 is ENHRY and CDR2 SYGVKD. Trimming removed 10 bases at V and 6 bases at J, with 18 bases between. The CDR3 DNA reads as TGTGCCACCACGCCCCGAGGGGGGGATGAAAAACTGTTTTTT. Protein sequence: CATTPRGGDEKLFF.